The present T cell receptor beta chain was sequenced within a study of T cell changes during pregnancy in multiple sclerosis (dated by TCRdb to between 2018 and 2021). At the level of the whole study: Changes in the T cell repertoire over the course of pregnancy were examined in this study in women with multiple sclerosis.

In its sample, this clone was seen once. Its antigen is currently not known. No much larger clone exists at a distance of one base, and base qualities are not known. CDR3 length: 14 amino acids, cysteine to phenylalanine. Solely the CDR3 DNA is kept, with 42 bases framed from the first base. Based on the germline V gene, the CDR1 and CDR2 sequences are SGDLS and YYNGEE. V loses 0 bases at its end and J loses 9 bases; junction bases beyond the gene matches: 3. Library preparation used the immunoSEQ multiplex PCR assay. Imported from immuneACCESS, the table was reduced by TCRdb to in-frame sequences with V and J called. These copies leave out some clones; in studies compared against another copy, an unresolved V gene accounts for under half, and the cause of the remainder is not known. Within this sample are tens of thousands of clones, with 92% of them counted one time only. About 0.5% of the sample is taken by the ten largest.

The starting material was CD4+ T cells from peripheral blood mononuclear cells, obtained in the third trimester of pregnancy. This TCR came from a female donor with multiple sclerosis, enrolled in a pregnancy study. The sequence links TRBV9 to TRBJ1-6; 7 of the junction bases match TRBD1. This receptor carries the CDR3 CASSVGPGGSPLHF. The bases are TGTGCCAGCAGCGTAGGTCCAGGGGGTTCACCCCTCCACTTT.